One sample yielded the 31 T cell receptor beta chains listed below, sequenced in a study of T cell responses to AZD1222 COVID-19 vaccine. Generated by immunoSEQ multiplex PCR, the TCRdb table keeps only in-frame clones and is missing some. The table shows some 99,000 clones, with roughly 86% occurring only once. The sample here was peripheral blood, taken on day 0 of MenACWY control vaccination. The receptor source for this set is an adult in good health.

The genes are TRBV28 and TRBJ1-2; no firm D call. This CDR3 has 14 residues. Germline V gene sequence: CDR1 MDHEN, CDR2 SYDVKM. The V and J ends lost 3 bases and 2 bases respectively, with 10 bases between them. The CDR3 loop is CASSFQGYNYGYTF. Here the CDR3 DNA reads TGTGCCAGCAGTTTTCAAGGTTACAACTATGGCTACACCTTC.

The genes are TRBV18 and TRBJ2-1; tentative D call: TRBD2 (5 bases). Deletions cut 5 bases from V and 5 bases from J, with 13 bases between. CDR3 length: 14 residues. The germline gives CDR1 KGHSH, CDR2 LQKENI. The CDR3 region is CASSSTNNDNEQFF. The CDR3 DNA reads TGTGCCAGCTCATCGACTAACAACGACAATGAGCAGTTCTTC. Full variable domain (outside the CDR3, taken from reference TRBV18 and TRBJ2-1): NAGVMQNPRHLVRRRGQEARLRCSPMKGHSHVYWYRQLPEEGLKFMVYLQKENIIDESGMPKERFSAEFPKEGPSILRIQQVVRGDSAAYFCASSSTNNDNEQFFGPGTRLTVL.

A few counts support this clone. The chain carries TRBV20-1 and TRBJ2-7, with TRBD2 identical over 11 bases. The germline CDR1 and CDR2 sequences are DFQATT and SNEGSKA (reference sequence). V was pared by 3 bases and J by 2 bases, with 6 bases of the junction left unmatched. The CDR3 runs 15 residues. The CDR3 DNA reads TGCAGTGCTAGTCAAGGACTAGCGGGTCCCTACGAGCAGTACTTC. Its protein product is CSASQGLAGPYEQYF.

V and J are TRBV9 and TRBJ1-2; possibly TRBD1 for D (5 bases). Germline CDR1 reads SGDLS; CDR2 reads YYNGEE. The V gene lost 4 bases and the J gene lost 6 bases, with 16 bases spanning the gap. The CDR3 contains 14 residues. The DNA of the CDR3 is TGTGCCAGCAGCCCTCCGTGGGGGGGGGATGGCTACACCTTC. It translates to CASSPPWGGDGYTF. The whole variable domain, remainder taken from reference TRBV9 and TRBJ1-2, is DSGVTQTPKHLITATGQRVTLRCSPRSGDLSVYWYQQSLDQGLQFLIQYYNGEERAKGNILERFSAQQFPDLHSELNLSSLELGDSALYFCASSPPWGGDGYTFGSGTRLTVV.

The chain combines TRBV6-1 with TRBJ1-6; the match to TRBD1 covers 7 bases. Germline CDR1 is MNHNS and CDR2 is SASEGT. Losses at the gene ends were 0 bases for V and 9 bases for J; bases not matched to a gene: 8. This CDR3 spans 16 amino acids. For the CDR3, the DNA is TGTGCCAGCAGTGAAGCCGCGACAGGGTTGAGTTCACCCCTCCACTTT. Its translation: CASSEAATGLSSPLHF.

The chain combines TRBV5-4 with TRBJ2-2, with D possibly TRBD1 on 5 matching bases. This CDR3 comprises 15 residues. Germline CDR1 and CDR2: SGHNT and YYREEE (reference sequence). V was cut by 1 base and J by 3 bases, with 10 bases left in between. CDR3 region: CASSLPRADTGELFF. CDR3 coding DNA: TGTGCCAGCAGCTTGCCCAGGGCGGACACCGGGGAGCTGTTTTTT.

In its sample, this clone was seen once. This rearrangement joins TRBV3-1 (or the pseudogene TRBV3-2) to TRBJ1-6; no definite D call. Germline values: CDR1 LGHDT, CDR2 YNNKEL (reference sequence). The CDR3 runs 16 residues. The ends were cut back, 4 bases at V and 0 bases at J, with 10 bases in the middle. The CDR3 DNA is TGTGCCAGCAGCCCCACTTCAAGCTCCTATAATTCACCCCTCCACTTT. This sequence encodes CASSPTSSSYNSPLHF.

This clone was counted many times. The gene calls are TRBV6-5 and TRBJ1-5; no firm D call. Germline assignment: CDR1 MNHEY and CDR2 SVGAGI. This CDR3 region has 13 residues. Trimming cost V 1 base and J 5 bases, with 6 bases left between them. CDR3 sequence reads: CASSYFGDQPQHF. CDR3 nucleotides: TGTGCCAGCAGTTACTTCGGGGATCAGCCCCAGCATTTT.

The chain joins TRBV9 to TRBJ2-7; 15 bases fit TRBD2. The CDR3 is made up of 17 amino acids. The germline CDR1 and CDR2 sequences are SGDLS and YYNGEE. The J segment lost 4 bases and the V segment lost 0 bases, leaving 5 bases of the junction unmatched. The CDR3 DNA sequence: TGTGCCAGCAGCGTAGGACAAGGACTAGCGGGGGGGTACGAGCAGTACTTC. Amino acids: CASSVGQGLAGGYEQYF.

The chain is built from TRBV7-2 and TRBJ1-2, with 7 bases aligning to TRBD1. J lost 4 bases, V lost 5 bases, and 4 bases had no gene match. Per the germline V gene, CDR1 is SGHTA and CDR2 is FQGNSA. This CDR3 is built from 13 residues. DNA for the CDR3: TGTGCCAGCAGCGCGACAGGGACCTATGGCTACACCTTC. It translates to CASSATGTYGYTF.

V and J are TRBV28 and TRBJ1-5; no clear D gene. V was pared by 4 bases and J by 9 bases, with 10 bases between. The CDR3 is 12 residues long. In germline, CDR1 is MDHEN, CDR2 SYDVKM. This CDR3 reads CASSSRVGPQHF. As DNA, the CDR3 is TGTGCCAGCAGTTCTAGGGTCGGGCCCCAGCATTTT.

V and J are TRBV28 and TRBJ1-2; D is unclear. The ends were cut back, 4 bases at V and 11 bases at J, with 11 bases in the middle. CDR1 and CDR2 from the germline V gene are MDHEN and SYDVKM. The CDR3 has 11 residues. The CDR3 DNA sequence: TGTGCCAGCAGTTCACAACCCTTATACACCTTC. Residues: CASSSQPLYTF.

The chain couples TRBV5-4 to TRBJ2-3; tentative D call: TRBD2 (7 bases). The CDR3 length is 15 residues. V lost 4 bases to trimming and J lost 4 bases, with 16 bases between them. The germline V gene encodes CDR1 SGHNT and CDR2 YYREEE (reference sequence). CDR3 sequence reads: CASSQGGGGADTQYF. The CDR3 region has the DNA TGTGCCAGCAGCCAGGGTGGGGGGGGCGCAGATACGCAGTATTTT.

Comment on this clone: This sample also contains other DNA sequences that code for the same CDR3. The genes are TRBV5-4 and TRBJ2-7; TRBD2 matches 7 bases. The CDR3 is 15 amino acids. Germline V lookup: CDR1 SGHNT, CDR2 YYREEE (reference sequence). V shed 0 bases and J 2 bases; nucleotides not matched to a gene: 5. CDR3 DNA: TGTGCCAGCAGCTTGGGGCTAGCGGAAGCCTACGAGCAGTACTTC. This encodes CASSLGLAEAYEQYF.

V usage is TRBV19 and J usage is TRBJ1-2; D is unclear. Looked up from germline, CDR1 is LNHDA and CDR2 is SQIVND (reference sequence). This CDR3 comprises 14 residues. V was pared by 5 bases and J by 3 bases, with 13 bases between. CDR3 sequence (DNA): TGTGCCAGTAGTCCCGCTACGAGGGACTATGGCTACACCTTC. Its protein product is CASSPATRDYGYTF.

The V call is TRBV12-3 or TRBV12-4, the J call TRBJ1-2; D is undetermined. The CDR3 totals 11 residues. Trimming took 3 bases from V and 8 from J, leaving 7 bases between them. This CDR3 reads CASSFAGGYTF. The CDR3 DNA reads as TGTGCCAGCAGTTTCGCGGGGGGCTACACCTTC.

The V and J genes are TRBV7-3 and TRBJ1-2; the D is unclear. Between the trimmed V and J ends, which lost 5 bases and 3 bases, there was a span of 10 bases. CDR3 length: 13 residues. The V gene's germline CDR1 is SGHTA and CDR2 FQGTGA. The CDR3 DNA is TGTGCCAGCAGCCCCCGGGAAGACTATGGCTACACCTTC. It encodes CASSPREDYGYTF. Together with reference TRBV7-3 and TRBJ1-2, the CDR3 gives the full variable domain: GAGVSQTPSNKVTEKGKYVELRCDPISGHTALYWYRQSLGQGPEFLIYFQGTGAADDSGLPNDRFFAVRPEGSVSTLKIQRTERGDSAVYLCASSPREDYGYTFGSGTRLTVV.

This rearrangement joins TRBV28 to TRBJ1-4; tentative D call: TRBD1 (5 bases). Germline CDR1 reads MDHEN; CDR2 reads SYDVKM. CDR3 length: 14 amino acids. Trimming took off 4 bases at V and 7 bases at J, with 13 bases between the two ends. The CDR3 bases are TGTGCCAGCAGTTCGGGGGGGAGCGGTGAAAAACTGTTTTTT. Its translation: CASSSGGSGEKLFF.

V and J are TRBV14 and TRBJ1-4; D not resolved. The ends were cut back, 0 bases at V and 0 bases at J, with 8 bases in the middle. The CDR3 totals 16 residues. CDR1 and CDR2 (germline): SGHDN, FVKESK. In DNA form, the CDR3 reads TGTGCCAGCAGCCAAGAGGTCTCCGCAACTAATGAAAAACTGTTTTTT. Encoded protein: CASSQEVSATNEKLFF.

V and J are TRBV4-3 and TRBJ2-7; D remains unclear. This CDR3 comprises 13 residues. Germline CDR1 reads LGHNA; CDR2 reads YSLEER. Trimming removed 0 bases from V and 7 bases from J, with 10 bases in between. The CDR3 region has the DNA TGCGCCAGCAGCCAAGATCGAGGACGGGAGCAGTACTTC. This encodes CASSQDRGREQYF.

This clone appeared a single time. The V and J genes are TRBV11-1 and TRBJ2-5; 13 bases map to TRBD2. The germline CDR1 and CDR2 sequences are SGHAT and FQDESV (reference sequence). CDR3 length: 16 amino acids. Losses at the gene ends were 5 bases for V and 2 bases for J; bases not matched to a gene: 5. This CDR3 reads CASSTGLAGDQETQYF. CDR3 DNA sequence: TGTGCCAGCAGCACAGGACTAGCGGGGGATCAAGAGACCCAGTACTTC.

The rearrangement joins TRBV7-9 to TRBJ2-5; 8 bases agree with TRBD1. The CDR3 extends over 12 amino acids. V lost 4 bases and J lost 7; bases outside the gene matches: 2. Germline V CDR1 and CDR2: SEHNR, FQNEAQ (reference sequence). The CDR3 protein is CASSSTGVTQYF. The CDR3 nucleotides read TGTGCCAGCAGCTCGACAGGGGTGACCCAGTACTTC.

The chain is built from TRBV2 and TRBJ1-6; D remains ambiguous. V gave up 6 bases and J gave up 6 bases, with 18 bases separating them. Germline V gene data show CDR1 as SNHLY and CDR2 as FYNNEI. This CDR3 has 16 amino acids. CDR3 sequence reads: CASRTQPGGSNSPLHF. CDR3 sequence (DNA): TGTGCCAGCAGGACTCAACCAGGAGGAAGTAATTCACCCCTCCACTTT.

This chain uses TRBV5-1 with TRBJ2-3; maybe TRBD1 (5 bases). Germline assignment: CDR1 SGHRS and CDR2 YFSETQ. The CDR3 has 17 residues. With 2 bases removed from V and 2 bases from J, the gap between germline ends came to 18 bases. As DNA, the CDR3 is TGCGCCAGCAGCTTAAGTGCACAGGCTCAGAACACAGATACGCAGTATTTT. This gives the protein CASSLSAQAQNTDTQYF.

V is TRBV5-1 and J is TRBJ1-1; TRBD1 might be the D (6 bases). Germline assignment: CDR1 SGHRS and CDR2 YFSETQ. Trimming left V 3 bases short and J 0 bases short, with 9 bases between. The CDR3 has 14 residues. This CDR3 reads CASSYGTLNTEAFF. In nucleotides, the CDR3 is TGCGCCAGCAGCTATGGGACATTGAACACTGAAGCTTTCTTT.

This chain links TRBV28 with TRBJ1-2; D uncertain. In germline, CDR1 is MDHEN, CDR2 SYDVKM. This CDR3 spans 14 amino acids. Trimming pared 2 bases from V and 7 bases from J, leaving 14 bases between. CDR3 region: CASSLEGFLAGYTF. CDR3 DNA sequence: TGTGCCAGCAGTTTAGAGGGCTTCCTTGCTGGCTACACCTTC.

The chain is built from TRBV25-1 and TRBJ2-3; D ambiguous. CDR1 and CDR2 from the germline V gene are MGHDK and SYGVNS. Trimming removed 10 bases from V and 1 base from J, with 12 bases in between. The CDR3 length is 13 residues. In DNA form, the CDR3 reads TGTGCCACCTCAGTCGTGCGCACAGATACGCAGTATTTT. As protein: CATSVVRTDTQYF.

CDR3 protein: CASSLDRGRTEAFF. The CDR3 DNA is TGCGCCAGCAGCTTGGACAGGGGGCGGACTGAAGCTTTCTTT. The chain couples TRBV5-1 to TRBJ1-1; 9 nucleotides match TRBD1. CDR1 is SGHRS and CDR2 is YFSETQ in the germline V gene. V lost 0 bases to trimming and J lost 5 bases; unmatched junction nucleotides: 2. The CDR3 totals 14 residues.

The chain combines TRBV5-1 with TRBJ1-2; D is possibly TRBD1 (6 bases). CDR1 SGHRS and CDR2 YFSETQ come from the germline V gene. This CDR3 is 12 amino acids long. V gave up 4 bases and J gave up 6 bases, with 10 bases separating them. CDR3 DNA: TGCGCCAGCAGCGTGAACAGGGATGGCTACACCTTC. This encodes CASSVNRDGYTF.

J is TRBJ1-2 and V is TRBV7-9, with D perhaps TRBD1 (6 bases). V gave up 4 bases and J gave up 6 bases, with 15 bases separating them. The CDR3 spans 14 residues. Germline loops: CDR1 SEHNR, CDR2 FQNEAQ (reference sequence). DNA of the CDR3: TGTGCCAGCAGCTCACTACAGGGCAGGGATGGCTACACCTTC. Residues: CASSSLQGRDGYTF.

The chain uses TRBV4-2 and TRBJ1-1, with D perhaps TRBD1 (5 bases). Trimming removed 4 bases from V and 5 bases from J, with 14 bases in between. This CDR3 spans 14 amino acids. The V gene's germline CDR1 is LGHNA and CDR2 YNFKEQ. CDR3 amino acids: CASSPQVVTTEAFF. In DNA, the CDR3 is TGTGCCAGCAGCCCACAGGTGGTTACAACTGAAGCTTTCTTT.